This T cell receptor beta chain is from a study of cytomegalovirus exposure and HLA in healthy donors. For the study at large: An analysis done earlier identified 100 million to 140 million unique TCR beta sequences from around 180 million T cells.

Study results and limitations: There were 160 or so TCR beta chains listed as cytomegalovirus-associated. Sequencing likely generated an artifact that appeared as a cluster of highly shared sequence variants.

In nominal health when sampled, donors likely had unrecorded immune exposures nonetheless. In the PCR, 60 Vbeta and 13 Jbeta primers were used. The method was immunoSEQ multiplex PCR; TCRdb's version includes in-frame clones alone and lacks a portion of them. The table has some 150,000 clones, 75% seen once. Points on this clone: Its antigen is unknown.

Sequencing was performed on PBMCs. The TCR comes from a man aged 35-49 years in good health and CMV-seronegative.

The CDR3 loop reads CASSQDEAGNQPQHF. The DNA of the CDR3 is TGCGCCAGCAGCCAAGATGAGGCAGGCAATCAGCCCCAGCATTTT. The chain employs TRBV4-3 and TRBJ1-5; D not certain. The germline CDR1 and CDR2 sequences are LGHNA and YSLEER. CDR3 length: 15 amino acids. Trimming shortened V by 0 bases and J by 2 bases, and 8 bases separated the two germline ends.